Shown below are 14 T cell receptor beta chains from a single sample sequenced in a study of blood T cell repertoires in COVID-19. Produced via immunoSEQ multiplex PCR; TCRdb's table is partial and in-frame only. The profile covers about 73,000 clones, with 89% appearing a single time and around 9% taken by the ten largest. The source material was peripheral blood. The source is a man at least 80 years old with acute or convalescent COVID-19.

The genes are TRBV9 and TRBJ1-2; TRBD1 matches 8 bases. Germline V gene data show CDR1 as SGDLS and CDR2 as YYNGEE. V was clipped by 4 bases and J by 8 bases; unmatched bases: 13. This CDR3 has 15 residues. CDR3 region: CASSFSTTGAMGYTF. The DNA for the CDR3 is TGTGCCAGCAGCTTCTCGACGACAGGGGCTATGGGCTACACCTTC. Filled out from reference TRBV9 and TRBJ1-2, the complete variable domain reads DSGVTQTPKHLITATGQRVTLRCSPRSGDLSVYWYQQSLDQGLQFLIQYYNGEERAKGNILERFSAQQFPDLHSELNLSSLELGDSALYFCASSFSTTGAMGYTFGSGTRLTVV.

The gene calls are TRBV5-5 and TRBJ2-2; D gene ambiguous. The CDR3 contains 13 residues. V was trimmed by 3 bases and J by 6 bases, leaving 9 bases between them. Germline loops: CDR1 SGHKS, CDR2 YYEKEE (reference sequence). The CDR3 bases are TGTGCCAGCAGCTCATCAATTCCCGGGGAGCTGTTTTTT. It is translated as CASSSSIPGELFF.

This chain connects TRBV11-2 to TRBJ2-7; 9 nucleotides line up with TRBD1. The germline gives CDR1 SGHAT, CDR2 FQNNGV. The CDR3 is 15 amino acids. V was clipped by 1 base and J by 3 bases; unmatched bases: 4. The CDR3 nucleotides read TGTGCCAGCAGCTTAGTCGGGACAGGGAGCTACGAGCAGTACTTC. Its protein is CASSLVGTGSYEQYF. Full variable domain (outside the CDR3, taken from reference TRBV11-2 and TRBJ2-7): EAGVAQSPRYKIIEKRQSVAFWCNPISGHATLYWYQQILGQGPKLLIQFQNNGVVDDSQLPKDRFSAERLKGVDSTLKIQPAKLEDSAVYLCASSLVGTGSYEQYFGPGTRLTVT.

The chain has TRBV18 and TRBJ2-1; the D gene is possibly TRBD2 (6 bases). CDR1 and CDR2 (germline): KGHSH, LQKENI. CDR3 length: 15 residues. Trimming shortened V by 6 bases and J by 9 bases, and 21 bases separated the two germline ends. The CDR3 is CASSGRGPPESEQFF. The CDR3 coding sequence is TGTGCCAGCTCCGGGCGGGGCCCACCGGAGAGTGAGCAGTTCTTC.

The V gene is TRBV5-5, the J gene TRBJ2-1, with D perhaps matching TRBD2 (6 bases). The V end was cut by 0 bases, the J end by 4 bases, with 11 bases between. CDR1 SGHKS and CDR2 YYEKEE come from the germline V gene (reference sequence). The CDR3 consists of 15 residues. Here the CDR3 reads CASSLVGSAYNEQFF. In DNA form, the CDR3 reads TGTGCCAGCAGCTTGGTCGGGAGCGCTTACAATGAGCAGTTCTTC. Complete variable domain (other parts from reference TRBV5-5 and TRBJ2-1): DAGVTQSPTHLIKTRGQQVTLRCSPISGHKSVSWYQQVLGQGPQFIFQYYEKEERGRGNFPDRFSARQFPNYSSELNVNALLLGDSALYLCASSLVGSAYNEQFFGPGTRLTVL.

The chain carries TRBV30 and TRBJ1-1; 9 positions match TRBD1. This CDR3 has 12 amino acids. Germline-derived CDR1 and CDR2 are GTSNPN and SVGIG (reference sequence). V trimming: 5 bases; J trimming: 7 bases; junction bases outside the gene matches: 5. The CDR3 spells CAWGTGPYEAFF. The DNA of the CDR3 is TGTGCCTGGGGGACAGGGCCCTATGAAGCTTTCTTT.

The chain uses TRBV9 and TRBJ2-3; 15 bases agree with TRBD2. V dropped 0 bases and J dropped 4; count of bases not matched to a gene: 6. The CDR3 has 18 residues. Germline CDR1 reads SGDLS; CDR2 reads YYNGEE. CDR3 region: CASSVATGTSGRSDTQYF. The CDR3, as DNA: TGTGCCAGCAGCGTAGCCACAGGGACTAGCGGGAGGTCAGATACGCAGTATTTT.

The rearrangement links TRBV29-1 to TRBJ1-4, with D tentatively TRBD1 (6 bases). The germline CDR1 and CDR2 sequences are SQVTM and ANQGSEA. With 8 bases removed from V and 7 bases from J, the gap between germline ends came to 17 bases. The CDR3 consists of 13 residues. The CDR3: CSSKTGGSEKLFF. The CDR3 nucleotides are TGCAGCTCGAAGACAGGAGGTTCTGAAAAACTGTTTTTT. The variable domain in full, with the rest retrieved from reference TRBV29-1 and TRBJ1-4, is SAVISQKPSRDICQRGTSLTIQCQVDSQVTMMFWYRQQPGQSLTLIATANQGSEATYESGFVIDKFPISRPNLTFSTLTVSNMSPEDSSIYLCSSKTGGSEKLFFGSGTQLSVL.

The chain has TRBV3-1 (or the pseudogene TRBV3-2) and TRBJ2-7; tentatively, D is TRBD2 (6 bases). Germline V gene sequence: CDR1 LGHDT, CDR2 YNNKEL (reference sequence). This CDR3 spans 13 amino acids. Trimming cost V 0 bases and J 9 bases, with 12 bases left between them. CDR3 sequence (DNA): TGTGCCAGCAGCCAAGATGCGATCGGGGGGCAGTACTTC. Amino acids: CASSQDAIGGQYF.

The V and J genes are TRBV2 and TRBJ2-3; D is uncertain. CDR1 is SNHLY and CDR2 is FYNNEI in the germline V gene. The CDR3 loop spans 15 amino acids. V was shortened by 2 bases and J by 2 bases, with 11 bases between the two germline ends. The CDR3: CASSERNHYTDTQYF. In DNA, the CDR3 is TGTGCCAGCAGTGAAAGGAACCACTACACAGATACGCAGTATTTT.

The CDR3, as DNA: TGTGCCAGCAGCCTACCCGGTGGAGGGGAAAAAAATGAAAAACTGTTTTTT. Its protein is CASSLPGGGEKNEKLFF. This chain joins TRBV3-1 (or the pseudogene TRBV3-2) and TRBJ1-4; D perhaps matches TRBD1 (5 bases). Germline V gene sequence: CDR1 LGHDT, CDR2 YNNKEL (reference sequence). This CDR3 spans 17 amino acids. The germline V and J ends were trimmed by 4 bases and 5 bases, with 20 bases remaining between them.

The CDR3 DNA sequence: TGCGCCAGCAGCCCAGCCGGGGGGGTTTACGAGCAGTACTTC. It encodes CASSPAGGVYEQYF. V gene TRBV4-1 combines with J gene TRBJ2-7, with TRBD2 matching over 8 bases. With 4 bases clipped from V and 4 bases from J, the junction kept 6 bases outside the gene matches. The CDR3 covers 14 residues. Per germline, CDR1 MGHRA and CDR2 YSYEKL.

The rearrangement uses TRBV30 and TRBJ1-1, with a tentative D call TRBD1 (5 bases). The germline gives CDR1 GTSNPN, CDR2 SVGIG (reference sequence). V shed 3 bases and J shed 2 bases, with 10 bases lying between them. This CDR3 is 13 amino acids long. The CDR3 loop reads CAWSKGLNTEAFF. The CDR3 nucleotides are TGTGCCTGGAGCAAGGGACTTAACACTGAAGCTTTCTTT.

The genes are TRBV18 and TRBJ2-3; TRBD2 aligns across 8 bases. Germline CDR1 reads KGHSH; CDR2 reads LQKENI. The CDR3 covers 15 residues. V shed 2 bases, J shed 4 bases, and the junction held 5 bases outside the gene matches. CDR3 DNA: TGTGCCAGCTCACCATTGGGACTAGAGCCAGATACGCAGTATTTT. It specifies CASSPLGLEPDTQYF.